The 24 T cell receptor beta chains given below trace back to one sample, sequenced in a study of cytotoxic CD8 clonotypes in ibrutinib-treated CLL. The data were produced by immunoSEQ multiplex PCR, yet TCRdb's version contains in-frame clones alone and is incomplete. The table records 30,000 to 40,000 clones, approximately 70% of them present only once. Source: PBMCs, taken before ibrutinib treatment. The receptors here all came from a human donor with chronic lymphocytic leukemia.

The chain uses TRBV18 and TRBJ2-3; the match to TRBD1 covers 10 bases. Germline V CDR1 and CDR2: KGHSH, LQKENI. The V segment lost 6 bases and the J segment 0 bases; nucleotides outside the gene matches: 3. The CDR3 extends over 15 amino acids. CDR3 coding DNA: TGTGCCAGCTCGAGGGACAGGGGAAGCACAGATACGCAGTATTTT. It translates to CASSRDRGSTDTQYF. The complete variable domain, with remaining parts taken from reference TRBV18 and TRBJ2-3, reads NAGVMQNPRHLVRRRGQEARLRCSPMKGHSHVYWYRQLPEEGLKFMVYLQKENIIDESGMPKERFSAEFPKEGPSILRIQQVVRGDSAAYFCASSRDRGSTDTQYFGPGTRLTVL.

The V gene is TRBV7-9, the J gene TRBJ2-2; no reliable D call. V was cut by 0 bases and J by 11 bases, with 4 bases left in between. This CDR3 region has 11 residues. The germline V gene has CDR1 SEHNR and CDR2 FQNEAQ (reference sequence). The CDR3 nucleotides are TGTGCCAGCAGCTTAGCTACTGAGCTGTTTTTT. Its translation: CASSLATELFF.

V and J are TRBV19 and TRBJ2-1; D is uncertain. V was shortened by 7 bases and J by 2 bases, with 6 bases between the two germline ends. CDR1 and CDR2 (germline): LNHDA, SQIVND (reference sequence). The CDR3 totals 12 residues. CDR3 in DNA: TGTGCCAGTACGACCCCCTACAATGAGCAGTTCTTC. Translation: CASTTPYNEQFF.

There are a few counts of this clone. J is TRBJ2-3 and V is TRBV4-2; D is unresolved. Germline loops: CDR1 LGHNA, CDR2 YNFKEQ. V lost 2 bases and J 5 bases, leaving 14 bases between the germline ends. The CDR3 spans 15 residues. The CDR3 DNA reads as TGTGCCAGCAGCCAATCTTTGAGGCTCCTAGATACGCAGTATTTT. This sequence encodes CASSQSLRLLDTQYF.

V gene TRBV7-3 combines with J gene TRBJ2-3, with TRBD2 matching 8 bases. CDR1 is SGHTA, CDR2 FQGTGA, per germline. The CDR3 length is 15 residues. V trimming: 5 bases; J trimming: 1 base; junction bases outside the gene matches: 5. CDR3 loop: CASSPAGVGTDTQYF. In DNA, the CDR3 is TGTGCCAGCAGCCCAGCGGGAGTGGGCACAGATACGCAGTATTTT.

The V call is TRBV28, the J call TRBJ1-5, with D tentatively TRBD1 (5 bases). CDR3 length: 15 residues. Germline values: CDR1 MDHEN, CDR2 SYDVKM. V lost 5 bases and J lost 4, with 15 bases in between. The CDR3 loop reads CASSTGLIANQPQHF. DNA for the CDR3: TGTGCCAGCAGTACGGGACTTATAGCAAATCAGCCCCAGCATTTT.

The chain links TRBV6-1 to TRBJ2-1; D possibly uses TRBD1 or TRBD2 (5 bases each). The CDR3 has 15 residues. Germline assignment: CDR1 MNHNS and CDR2 SASEGT. Trimming removed 4 bases at V and 3 bases at J, with 13 bases between. Here the CDR3 reads CASSGVSGGYNEQFF. The CDR3 region has the DNA TGTGCCAGCAGTGGGGTTTCTGGGGGCTACAATGAGCAGTTCTTC.

V gene TRBV7-9 combines with J gene TRBJ2-7; TRBD1 might be the D (5 bases). The CDR3 contains 15 residues. With 4 bases removed from V and 1 base from J, the gap between germline ends came to 14 bases. In germline, CDR1 is SEHNR, CDR2 FQNEAQ (reference sequence). This chain's CDR3 is CASSSQGTASYEQYF. CDR3 nucleotides: TGTGCCAGCAGCTCCCAGGGAACTGCATCCTACGAGCAGTACTTC.

This clone was detected a few times. The rearrangement uses TRBV7-9 and TRBJ2-7; D might be TRBD2 (6 bases). Between the trimmed V and J ends, which lost 1 base and 5 bases, there was a span of 12 bases. The CDR3 totals 14 residues. Germline V gene data show CDR1 as SEHNR and CDR2 as FQNEAQ (reference sequence). The CDR3 nucleotides are TGTGCCAGCAGCTTAGGGTCCTTAGCGGACGAGCAGTACTTC. Its translation: CASSLGSLADEQYF.

The chain uses TRBV5-6 and TRBJ1-2; D is unclear. The germline V gene has CDR1 SGHDT and CDR2 YYEEEE. This CDR3 comprises 14 residues. Trimming left V 4 bases short and J 2 bases short, with 12 bases between. The DNA for the CDR3 is TGTGCCAGCAGCCCCGGACTCTCCAACTATGGCTACACCTTC. Translating it yields CASSPGLSNYGYTF.

The CDR3 loop is CASSSGTSRTDTQYF. The CDR3 coding sequence is TGCGCCAGCAGCTCAGGGACTAGCCGCACAGATACGCAGTATTTT. This chain links TRBV5-1 with TRBJ2-3, with 9 bases fitting TRBD2. Germline lookup yields CDR1 SGHRS and CDR2 YFSETQ. J was trimmed by 1 base and V by 3 bases; bases with no gene match: 3. This CDR3 region has 15 residues. Full variable domain (outside the CDR3, taken from reference TRBV5-1 and TRBJ2-3): KAGVTQTPRYLIKTRGQQVTLSCSPISGHRSVSWYQQTPGQGLQFLFEYFSETQRNKGNFPGRFSGRQFSNSRSEMNVSTLELGDSALYLCASSSGTSRTDTQYFGPGTRLTVL.

Only a few counts were recorded for this clone. The chain joins TRBV28 to TRBJ1-2; D is perhaps TRBD1 (5 bases). The CDR3 is 14 residues long. Per germline, CDR1 MDHEN and CDR2 SYDVKM. The V gene lost 6 bases and the J gene lost 1 base, with 12 bases spanning the gap. This CDR3 reads CASRNSDSNYGYTF. The CDR3 nucleotides read TGTGCCAGCAGGAATAGCGACAGTAACTATGGCTACACCTTC.

The rearrangement joins TRBV4-2 to TRBJ1-6; perhaps TRBD1 as D (6 bases). Looked up from germline, CDR1 is LGHNA and CDR2 is YNFKEQ. CDR3 length equals 19 residues. The germline V and J ends were trimmed by 1 base and 4 bases, with 20 bases remaining between them. CDR3 nucleotide sequence: TGTGCCAGCAGCCAAGTCATCAACCTCCGGGACAAATATAATTCACCCCTCCACTTT. This gives the protein CASSQVINLRDKYNSPLHF.

The V call is TRBV5-6, the J call TRBJ2-7; 9 bases agree with TRBD1. This CDR3 has 13 amino acids. Germline assignment: CDR1 SGHDT and CDR2 YYEEEE. V lost 2 bases to trimming and J lost 5 bases; unmatched junction nucleotides: 2. This CDR3 reads CASSLGTGHEQYF. Here the CDR3 DNA reads TGTGCCAGCAGCTTAGGGACAGGGCACGAGCAGTACTTC.

The rearrangement uses TRBV29-1 and TRBJ1-1; 7 nucleotides align to TRBD1. Germline V gene sequence: CDR1 SQVTM, CDR2 ANQGSEA. J lost 5 bases, V lost 7 bases, and 7 bases had no gene match. The CDR3 is 12 amino acids. CDR3 residues: CSGRQGETEAFF. CDR3 nucleotides: TGCAGCGGGCGACAGGGTGAGACTGAAGCTTTCTTT.

The chain links TRBV10-3 to TRBJ1-4; D remains unclear. Germline V gene sequence: CDR1 ENHRY, CDR2 SYGVKD. The CDR3 is 17 residues long. V was pared by 1 base and J by 6 bases, with 18 bases between. CDR3 loop: CAISELSGGGVDEKLFF. The CDR3 DNA follows: TGTGCCATCAGTGAGTTGTCCGGTGGCGGGGTTGATGAAAAACTGTTTTTT.

The chain recombines TRBV27 with TRBJ1-1; 8 bases line up with TRBD1. CDR3 length: 12 amino acids. CDR1 and CDR2 from the germline V gene are MNHEY and SMNVEV (reference sequence). Trimming removed 6 bases from V and 4 bases from J; junction bases left unmatched: 1. DNA for the CDR3: TGTGCCAGCAGCACAGGGGGCACTGAAGCTTTCTTT. Protein product: CASSTGGTEAFF.

The rearrangement uses TRBV19 and TRBJ2-5; no clear D gene. Germline V gene data show CDR1 as LNHDA and CDR2 as SQIVND (reference sequence). The CDR3 length is 11 residues. V lost 3 bases, J lost 5 bases, and 4 bases lay in between. Written as DNA, the CDR3 is TGTGCCAGTAGTATGGGGGAGACCCAGTACTTC. Amino acid sequence: CASSMGETQYF.

This chain joins TRBV13 and TRBJ2-7, with 7 bases identical to TRBD1. The CDR3 sequence is 15 residues long. CDR1 and CDR2 (germline): PRHDT, FYEKMQ (reference sequence). V lost 3 bases to trimming and J lost 0 bases; unmatched junction nucleotides: 5. In nucleotides, the CDR3 is TGTGCCAGCAGCTTGACCGGGACAGTCTCCTACGAGCAGTACTTC. Its translation is CASSLTGTVSYEQYF.

The CDR3 nucleotides are TGTGCCAGCAGCTTAGTTTTGACTAGCACAGATACGCAGTATTTT. Protein product: CASSLVLTSTDTQYF. The rearrangement joins TRBV7-9 to TRBJ2-3; D is uncertain. Trimming pared 1 base from V and 0 bases from J, leaving 8 bases between. Germline V CDR1 and CDR2: SEHNR, FQNEAQ (reference sequence). The CDR3 consists of 15 residues.

V and J are TRBV6-5 and TRBJ2-7; 7 bases map to TRBD2. The CDR3 spans 16 residues. Trimming at V came to 4 bases and at J to 0 bases, leaving 9 bases not matched to a gene. CDR1 MNHEY and CDR2 SVGAGI come from the germline V gene. The CDR3, as DNA: TGTGCCAGCAGTTCCCAGACTAGCCAGAGCTCCTACGAGCAGTACTTC. Protein product: CASSSQTSQSSYEQYF.

The table lists this clone with a few counts. The rearrangement links TRBV6-5 to TRBJ1-2; 7 bases align to TRBD1. Germline CDR1 reads MNHEY; CDR2 reads SVGAGI. Losses at the gene ends were 8 bases for V and 2 bases for J; bases not matched to a gene: 2. This CDR3 contains 12 residues. Here the CDR3 reads CASRTGNYGYTF. The CDR3 region has the DNA TGTGCCAGCCGGACAGGCAACTATGGCTACACCTTC.

The rearrangement joins TRBV28 to TRBJ1-1; no reliable D call. V lost 7 bases to trimming and J lost 2 bases, with 11 bases between them. The CDR3 sequence is 13 residues long. Germline CDR1 MDHEN, CDR2 SYDVKM. CDR3 residues: CASTPIPNTEAFF. In DNA, the CDR3 is TGTGCCAGCACTCCGATTCCAAACACTGAAGCTTTCTTT.

J is TRBJ2-7 and V is TRBV2; D may match TRBD1 or TRBD2 (5 bases each). The germline gives CDR1 SNHLY, CDR2 FYNNEI. The CDR3 is 18 amino acids. The V end was cut by 4 bases, the J end by 0 bases, with 22 bases between. CDR3 loop: CASSGDGSDPWSSYEQYF. The CDR3 nucleotides are TGTGCCAGCAGTGGGGACGGATCCGACCCCTGGAGCTCCTACGAGCAGTACTTC.